This T cell receptor beta chain was obtained from a study of PD-L1 blockade in urothelial cancer. Looking at the study overall: Before enrollment, 0 to 3 chemotherapy regimens had been given to patients. A median roughly 140,000 T cells were found in blood samples.

Documented time point: pretreatment peripheral blood. All patients carried locally advanced or metastatic urothelial carcinoma. Spiked synthetic TCR analogs estimated absolute template abundance per PCR. Here immunoSEQ multiplex PCR was the method, and the copy in TCRdb shows in-frame clones only, minus some. The sample contains roughly 54,000 clones, around 90% of which appear only once. Sample: PBMCs, taken around atezolizumab (anti-PD-L1) treatment. The source of this sequence is a woman between 55 and 75 years old with urothelial cancer.

The CDR3 protein is CASSQEGTPFYEQYF. The CDR3 DNA reads as TGTGCCAGCAGCCAAGAGGGGACACCCTTCTACGAGCAGTACTTC. The chain recombines TRBV14 with TRBJ2-7; maybe TRBD1 (6 bases). The CDR3 consists of 15 residues. V was pared by 0 bases and J by 3 bases, with 12 bases between. Germline CDR1 and CDR2: SGHDN and FVKESK.